This record covers a single T cell receptor (beta chain). As processed by the authors: Amplification of reference gene primers provided the estimated nucleated cell counts. Only in-frame clones appear in the TCRdb table, and some are missing; sequencing was by immunoSEQ multiplex PCR. That table is the source of V, J and clone size, and D and trimming were worked out from the DNA. Of about 130,000 clones detected, about 80% appear once; the ten largest clones hold approximately 2.4%. Assignments of participants to cohorts depended upon their own reported clinical history. These data belong to a study of blood T cell repertoires in COVID-19. Study context: Samples representing acute and convalescent COVID-19 were sourced from the United States, Italy and Spain.

Looked up from germline, CDR1 is MGHRA and CDR2 is YSYEKL. CDR3 length: 16 amino acids. Trimming took 0 bases from V and 5 from J, leaving 15 bases between them. This receptor was taken from a man aged 35-49 years with acute COVID-19. This chain links TRBV4-1 with TRBJ2-3; TRBD1 might be the D (6 bases). Sequencing input: PBMCs or T cells enriched from blood (not recorded which). CDR3 sequence reads: CASSQDVFQGKDTQYF. DNA for the CDR3: TGCGCCAGCAGCCAAGATGTTTTCCAGGGGAAAGATACGCAGTATTTT.